The TCR beta chain under discussion was sequenced for a study of vaccination and CD4 T cells after COVID-19. Turning to the study itself: Among convalescent patients, three were sampled at day 14 and at days 161 to 241 post-vaccination. Findings and caveats of the study: Looking at convalescent patients, a median about 89% of reactive clones were present only post-vaccination.

The time point is: late sampling 161 to 241 days after vaccination in three convalescent patients. Treatment: approximately 9-day PBMC culture with coronavirus spike peptide pools or control peptides (ViraFEST assay). The CDR3 is 17 amino acids. The germline V gene encodes CDR1 SEHNR and CDR2 FQNEAQ (reference sequence). With V trimmed by 4 bases and J by 5 bases, 9 bases remained unmatched. With the Oncomine TCR Beta short-read assay, DNA from cultured CD4+ T cells was sequenced. MiXCR was run by TCRdb on the PCR reads, yielding one entry per CDR3 protein. The data show tens of thousands of distinct CDR3 sequences, with approximately 32% seen just once and about 10% held by the top ten. A note on this clonotype: Antigen specificity is unknown.

This receptor was identified in a human donor who had recovered from COVID-19. The sequenced sample was CD4+ T cells from blood, cultured in vitro, obtained about 7 months after SARS-CoV-2 vaccination. The chain recombines TRBV7-9 with TRBJ2-5; 14 bases line up with TRBD2. Here the CDR3 DNA reads TGTGCCAGCAGCTCCGGGACTAGCGGGAGTGTCTGGGAGACCCAGTACTTC. Translation: CASSSGTSGSVWETQYF. The whole variable domain, filled in from reference TRBV7-9 and TRBJ2-5, reads DTGVSQNPRHKITKRGQNVTFRCDPISEHNRLYWYRQTLGQGPEFLTYFQNEAQLEKSRLLSDRFSAERPKGSFSTLEIQRTEQGDSAMYLCASSSGTSGSVWETQYFGPGTRLLVL.